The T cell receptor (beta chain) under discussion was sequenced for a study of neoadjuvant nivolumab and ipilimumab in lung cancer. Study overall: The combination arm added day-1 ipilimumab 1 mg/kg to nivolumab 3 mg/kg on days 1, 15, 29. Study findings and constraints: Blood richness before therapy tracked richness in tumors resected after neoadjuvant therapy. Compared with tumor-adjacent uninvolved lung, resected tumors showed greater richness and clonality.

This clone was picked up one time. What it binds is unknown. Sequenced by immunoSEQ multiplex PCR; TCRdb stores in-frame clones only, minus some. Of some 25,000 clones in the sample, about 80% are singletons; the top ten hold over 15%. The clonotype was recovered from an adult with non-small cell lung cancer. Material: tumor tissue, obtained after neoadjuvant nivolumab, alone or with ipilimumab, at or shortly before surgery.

Written as DNA, the CDR3 is TGTGCCAGCAGCTTAGGCTCGCCAAGCACAGATACGCAGTATTTT. This codes for CASSLGSPSTDTQYF. The chain uses TRBV7-9 and TRBJ2-3, with unresolved D. This CDR3 contains 15 residues. The germline gives CDR1 SEHNR, CDR2 FQNEAQ (reference sequence). Trimming stripped 1 base from V and 0 bases from J, with 8 bases between.